This T cell receptor (beta chain) was captured by sequencing in a study of blood T cell repertoires in COVID-19. Study-wide context: The origin of the acute and convalescent COVID-19 samples was the United States, Italy and Spain.

In the authors' methods: From reference gene primer amplification, estimates of nucleated cell counts were derived. Clones were read by immunoSEQ multiplex PCR, and TCRdb kept only the in-frame ones, dropping some. V, J and clone size derive from that table, while D and trimming were established from the DNA sequence. The sample has about 150,000 clones; approximately 81% are singletons. Germline V CDR1 and CDR2: SGHTS, YDEGEE. Deletions cut 1 base from V and 4 bases from J, with 15 bases between. The CDR3 is 15 amino acids. The chain links TRBV5-8 to TRBJ2-7, with D possibly being TRBD1 (6 bases). Sequencing was carried out using peripheral blood. The clonotype comes from a human donor with acute or convalescent COVID-19. The donor label of this sample is uncertain. CDR3 sequence (DNA): TGTGCCAGCAGCTTGAGCCCCCGACAGGAGTACGAGCAGTACTTC. Its protein product is CASSLSPRQEYEQYF.